The 9 T cell receptor beta chains listed next were all sequenced from one sample in a study of shared clonotypes between healthy human individuals. Assay: immunoSEQ multiplex PCR; the TCRdb copy retains only in-frame clones and omits some. The data hold more than 1.2 million clones, with approximately 98.5% observed a single time. The sequencing input was naive CD4+ T cells sorted from blood. The subset denotes: CD45RA+ positively selected. These receptors were taken from a man aged 25 to 45 in good health.

The chain employs TRBV11-3 and TRBJ1-2; no clear D gene. This CDR3 is 17 amino acids long. Germline CDR1 is SGHNT and CDR2 is YENEEA. Between the trimmed V and J ends, which lost 7 bases and 4 bases, there was a span of 25 bases. The DNA of the CDR3 is TGTGCCAGCACTCTAAGACTCACCGCCGTACCTTCCTATGGCTACACCTTC. Residues: CASTLRLTAVPSYGYTF. The whole variable domain, filled in from reference TRBV11-3 and TRBJ1-2, reads EAGVVQSPRYKIIEKKQPVAFWCNPISGHNTLYWYLQNLGQGPELLIRYENEEAVDDSQLPKDRFSAERLKGVDSTLKIQPAELGDSAVYLCASTLRLTAVPSYGYTFGSGTRLTVV.

V and J are TRBV7-2 and TRBJ1-1; D is perhaps TRBD1 (5 bases). Germline CDR1 and CDR2: SGHTA and FQGNSA. V shed 1 base and J shed 5 bases, with 11 bases lying between them. The CDR3 is 14 amino acids. This CDR3 is CASSLGQTGTEAFF. CDR3 DNA: TGTGCCAGCAGCTTAGGACAGACGGGGACTGAAGCTTTCTTT.

The chain recombines TRBV6-5 with TRBJ1-4; D gene unclear. CDR1 and CDR2 from the germline V gene are MNHEY and SVGAGI. This CDR3 is built from 14 residues. V lost 6 bases and J 0 bases, leaving 8 bases between the germline ends. The CDR3 sequence: CASRQEATNEKLFF. CDR3 bases: TGTGCCAGCAGGCAGGAAGCAACTAATGAAAAACTGTTTTTT.

The chain couples TRBV19 to TRBJ1-5; D gene uncertain. Germline loops: CDR1 LNHDA, CDR2 SQIVND (reference sequence). This CDR3 has 13 residues. The germline V and J ends were trimmed by 8 bases and 4 bases, with 12 bases remaining between them. The CDR3 DNA reads as TGTGCCAGTCAACAGACCCTTAATCAGCCCCAGCATTTT. This gives the protein CASQQTLNQPQHF.

This rearrangement joins TRBV11-2 to TRBJ2-1, with D uncertain. Trimming removed 5 bases from V and 12 bases from J, with 23 bases in between. Per germline, CDR1 SGHAT and CDR2 FQNNGV. The CDR3 is made up of 15 amino acids. The CDR3 sequence: CASSPTLRAHLGQFF. CDR3 sequence (DNA): TGTGCCAGCAGCCCTACCCTCCGGGCCCATCTAGGGCAGTTCTTC.

V gene TRBV7-6 combines with J gene TRBJ2-5, with D perhaps matching TRBD1 or TRBD2 (5 bases each). The V gene's germline CDR1 is SGHVS and CDR2 FNYEAQ. This CDR3 comprises 16 residues. V shed 5 bases and J shed 5 bases, with 21 bases lying between them. The CDR3 is CASSPLQGRLGETQYF. In nucleotides, the CDR3 is TGTGCCAGCAGCCCCCTCCAGGGACGCCTTGGGGAGACCCAGTACTTC. Full variable domain (rest looked up from reference TRBV7-6 and TRBJ2-5): GAGVSQSPRYKVTKRGQDVALRCDPISGHVSLYWYRQALGQGPEFLTYFNYEAQQDKSGLPNDRFSAERPEGSISTLTIQRTEQRDSAMYRCASSPLQGRLGETQYFGPGTRLLVL.

This sequence joins TRBV5-3 and TRBJ1-2, with D tentatively TRBD1 (6 bases). TRBV5-3 is an open reading frame, and its role is uncertain. This CDR3 comprises 15 residues. V shed 1 base and J shed 4 bases, with 14 bases lying between them. This CDR3 reads CARSLTQGFSYGYTF. The CDR3 bases are TGTGCCAGAAGCTTGACCCAGGGGTTCTCCTATGGCTACACCTTC.

The V call is TRBV7-6, the J call TRBJ2-1; 7 bases are a match to TRBD1. This CDR3 comprises 17 residues. The germline gives CDR1 SGHVS, CDR2 FNYEAQ. V gave up 0 bases and J gave up 8 bases; unmatched junction bases: 13. The chain's CDR3 is CASSLATALTGYDEQFF. DNA for the CDR3: TGTGCCAGCAGCTTAGCTACTGCTCTGACAGGGTACGATGAGCAGTTCTTC.

The rearrangement links TRBV6-1 to TRBJ2-1; TRBD2 is a possible D gene (5 bases). The germline V gene encodes CDR1 MNHNS and CDR2 SASEGT. Trimming stripped 6 bases from V and 7 bases from J, with 13 bases between. The CDR3 totals 13 residues. CDR3 bases: TGTGCCAGCAGCGAACTAGTTGTGAATGAGCAGTTCTTC. It is translated as CASSELVVNEQFF.